This T cell receptor beta chain came from a study of regulatory T cells in long-lasting Graves disease. CDR3 regions were amplified by Arm-PCR using iRepertoire HTBI primers to build TCR beta libraries. TCRdb re-called the multiplex PCR reads with MiXCR, one entry per CDR3 protein. The sample yields 200,000 to 250,000 distinct CDR3 sequences, roughly 21% seen once. Time point specified: newly diagnosed GD, antithyroid drugs for less than 3 months. PBMC-derived RNA was used for the TCR library. From each patient, around 9 milliliters of peripheral blood was drawn and collected into an EDTA anticoagulant tube. The CDR3 spans 11 residues. The germline V gene encodes CDR1 GTSNPN and CDR2 SVGIG (reference sequence). This clonotype was seen ten or more times. A junction boundary mismatches the germline segment, possibly from a read error.

The specimen comprised peripheral blood mononuclear cells (PBMCs), sampled at new diagnosis, from a patient treated with antithyroid drugs. The source is a female donor with Graves disease. The chain is built from TRBV30 and TRBJ2-7; possibly TRBD2 for D (6 bases). Here the CDR3 DNA reads TGTGCCTGGAGGGATTCCGGGACTTTTCACTTC. It translates to CAWRDSGTFHF.